This T cell receptor (beta chain) was sequenced in a study of blood T cell repertoires in COVID-19. Study-level information: Donors in the United States, Italy and Spain gave samples during acute or convalescent COVID-19.

TCRdb's copy holds only in-frame clones and misses some; the assay was immunoSEQ multiplex PCR. The table lists approximately 60,000 clones, about 94% of them singletons. The CDR3 runs 15 residues. Unmatched junction bases numbered 8, after V lost 5 bases and J lost 0 bases. Per germline, CDR1 SGHKS and CDR2 YYEKEE (reference sequence). V is TRBV5-5 and J is TRBJ2-7, with 7 nucleotides matching TRBD1. The source material was peripheral blood. This TCR came from a man in his sixties or seventies with active COVID-19. The CDR3 loop is CASRGIRGISYEQYF. Here the CDR3 DNA reads TGTGCCAGCAGGGGGATCAGGGGGATCTCCTACGAGCAGTACTTC. The complete variable domain, with remaining parts taken from reference TRBV5-5 and TRBJ2-7, reads DAGVTQSPTHLIKTRGQQVTLRCSPISGHKSVSWYQQVLGQGPQFIFQYYEKEERGRGNFPDRFSARQFPNYSSELNVNALLLGDSALYLCASRGIRGISYEQYFGPGTRLTVT.